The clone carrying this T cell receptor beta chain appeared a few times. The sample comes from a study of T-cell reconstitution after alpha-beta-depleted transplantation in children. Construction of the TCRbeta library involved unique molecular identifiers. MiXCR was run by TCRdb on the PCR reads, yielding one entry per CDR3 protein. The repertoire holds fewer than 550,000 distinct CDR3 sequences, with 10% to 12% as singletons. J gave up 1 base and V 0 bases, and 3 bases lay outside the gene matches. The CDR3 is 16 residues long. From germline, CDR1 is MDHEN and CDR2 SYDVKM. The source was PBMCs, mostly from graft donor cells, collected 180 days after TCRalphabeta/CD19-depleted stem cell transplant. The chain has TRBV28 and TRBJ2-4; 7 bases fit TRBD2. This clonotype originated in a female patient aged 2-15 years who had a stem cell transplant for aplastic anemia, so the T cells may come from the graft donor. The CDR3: CASSLWGGVAKNIQYF. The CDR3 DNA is TGTGCCAGCAGTTTATGGGGGGGGGTGGCCAAAAACATTCAGTACTTC.